This T cell receptor beta chain was sequenced in a study of cytomegalovirus exposure and HLA in healthy donors. CDR3 size: 16 residues. CDR1 is SGHAT, CDR2 FQNNGV, per germline. Trimming left V 4 bases short and J 5 bases short, with 20 bases between. Findings of the study overall: Analysis performed later found about 18,000 TCR beta sequences associated with HLA alleles at 0.05 false discovery rate. Accurate prediction of HLA-A and HLA-B alleles (for most subjects) was reportedly achieved from TCR beta sequences.

The PCR employed 60 Vbeta primers together with 13 Jbeta primers. Data came from immunoSEQ multiplex PCR; TCRdb stores just in-frame clones and leaves some out. There are around 140,000 clones in the sample; roughly three fifths occur only once, and roughly 2.5% lies in the top ten. A word on this clone: The antigen remains unidentified.

Sequenced: PBMCs. The source of this sequence is a woman aged 40 to 50 in good health and CMV-seronegative. The chain links TRBV11-2 to TRBJ1-2; D might be TRBD1 (6 bases). CDR3 sequence (DNA): TGTGCCAGCAGCTCGACCCGGGGGGGGCCGGGGTATGGCTACACCTTC. It is translated as CASSSTRGGPGYGYTF.